The rows below give T cell receptor beta chains drawn from one sample of a study of CD8+ T cells in alopecia areata. Sequencing used immunoSEQ multiplex PCR; TCRdb keeps in-frame clones, though not all of them. The sample lists under 350,000 clones; more than 45% were seen once. The specimen comprised CD4+ T cells sorted from blood, sampled at week 24, from a patient treated with tofacitinib. The receptors were sampled from a human donor with alopecia areata. Each CDR3 is given with its conserved first and last residue. D genes are given only for firm matches. The size field is filled for only some rows; it gives once, few, many or a size class.

V	size	J	D	CDR3	DNA
TRBV6-5	-	TRBJ1-1	-	CASSYSGISAEAFF	TGTGCCAGCAGTTACTCAGGGATCAGCGCTGAAGCTTTCTTT
TRBV29-1	-	TRBJ2-7	-	CSAGGVGTAGAYEQYF	TGCAGCGCCGGAGGAGTCGGGACGGCAGGGGCCTACGAGCAGTACTTC
TRBV30	-	TRBJ1-4	-	CAWAGSENEKLFF	TGTGCCTGGGCAGGGTCGGAGAATGAAAAACTGTTTTTT
TRBV9	once	TRBJ2-1	TRBD1	CASSLRTGTYNEQFF	TGTGCCAGCAGCTTACGGACAGGCACCTACAATGAGCAGTTCTTC
TRBV18	-	TRBJ1-1	TRBD1	CASSPSGTGGWTNTEAFF	TGTGCCAGCTCACCGTCCGGGACAGGGGGGTGGACGAACACTGAAGCTTTCTTT
TRBV7-2	-	TRBJ2-1	-	CASSLQRVYNEQFF	TGTGCCAGCAGCTTACAGCGGGTATACAATGAGCAGTTCTTC
TRBV7-9	few	TRBJ1-6	-	CASSLGRENSPLHF	TGTGCCAGCAGCTTGGGCAGGGAAAATTCACCCCTCCACTTT
TRBV6-1	-	TRBJ2-1	TRBD1	CASRRESTGYEQFF	TGTGCCAGCAGGAGGGAGTCGACAGGGTATGAGCAGTTCTTC
TRBV30	-	TRBJ2-7	-	CAWSALRYEQYF	TGTGCCTGGAGTGCCCTCCGGTACGAGCAGTACTTC
TRBV5-1	-	TRBJ2-5	-	CASSLGRSETQYF	TGCGCCAGCAGCTTGGGCAGGAGTGAGACCCAGTACTTC
TRBV4-3	-	TRBJ2-3	TRBD2	CASSQDGLAGGPSDTQYF	TGCGCCAGCAGCCAAGACGGTCTAGCGGGGGGCCCCTCAGATACGCAGTATTTT
TRBV6-5	-	TRBJ1-1	-	CASSYSSNTEAFF	TGTGCCAGCAGTTACTCCTCAAACACTGAAGCTTTCTTT
TRBV5-1	-	TRBJ2-3	-	CASSKQGRGSTDTQYF	TGCGCCAGCAGCAAACAAGGGCGGGGTAGCACAGATACGCAGTATTTT
TRBV15	few	TRBJ2-4	-	CATSMLAAKNIQYF	TGTGCCACCAGTATGTTGGCGGCCAAAAACATTCAGTACTTC
TRBV29-1	few	TRBJ1-6	TRBD1	CSVGGTGDYNSPLHF	TGCAGCGTTGGTGGGACAGGGGACTATAATTCACCCCTCCACTTT
TRBV29-1	few	TRBJ1-2	-	CSVERGNYGYTF	TGCAGCGTTGAAAGGGGTAACTATGGCTACACCTTC
TRBV4-1	-	TRBJ2-5	-	CASSPPGRVFQETQYF	TGCGCCAGCAGCCCGCCTGGTCGAGTGTTCCAAGAGACCCAGTACTTC
TRBV30	once	TRBJ2-3	-	CAWTPHTDTQYF	TGTGCCTGGACCCCCCATACAGATACGCAGTATTTT
TRBV6-5	-	TRBJ1-2	TRBD1	CASSRQGIYGYTF	TGTGCCAGCAGCCGACAGGGGATCTATGGCTACACCTTC
TRBV6-5	-	TRBJ2-7	-	CASSYAQDSYEQYF	TGTGCCAGCAGTTATGCCCAGGACTCCTACGAGCAGTACTTC
TRBV11-2	-	TRBJ2-7	TRBD1	CASSVDRGSSYEQYF	TGTGCCAGCAGCGTAGACAGGGGCTCCTCCTACGAGCAGTACTTC
TRBV5-4	-	TRBJ2-7	-	CASSPSVLYEQYF	TGTGCCAGCAGCCCAAGCGTGTTATACGAGCAGTACTTC
TRBV29-1	-	TRBJ2-5	-	CSVGGETQYF	TGCAGCGTTGGGGGGGAGACCCAGTACTTC
TRBV29-1	few	TRBJ2-3	TRBD1	CSEGQGSDTQYF	TGCAGCGAGGGACAGGGGTCAGATACGCAGTATTTT